This T cell receptor beta chain stems from a study of blood T cell repertoires in COVID-19. Study context: Acute and convalescent COVID-19 samples came from the United States, Italy and Spain.

The CDR3 is made up of 14 amino acids. Germline trimming cut 5 bases from V and 4 bases from J; bases unmatched to any gene: 4. Germline CDR1 SGHNT, CDR2 YYREEE (reference sequence). Original processing notes: Nucleated cell counts were estimated from reference gene primer amplification. Using immunoSEQ multiplex PCR, the repertoire was profiled, and TCRdb retains in-frame clones only, with some absent. V and J calls and clone size are given by that table; D and trimming were obtained from the DNA. This sample yields 65,000 to 80,000 clones, of which 90% are seen a single time; approximately 9.1% belongs to the top ten.

The V and J genes are TRBV5-4 and TRBJ2-3, with 10 bases lining up with TRBD2. Sample: peripheral blood. This receptor was taken from a human donor in a cohort sampled during active COVID-19. The CDR3 sequence: CASRPSGSPDTQYF. CDR3 bases: TGTGCCAGCAGACCTAGCGGGAGTCCAGATACGCAGTATTTT.